The source of this TCR beta chain is a study of T-cell memory formation after mild COVID-19. Findings of the study overall: Second-wave clones peaking on day 37 lacked confirmed SARS-CoV-2 specificity. In pre-infection memory, a portion of responding clones appeared, which suggested that cross-reactive memory joined. Balance between CD4 and CD8 was seen in clones contracting day 15 to 85, and a CD4+ lean was seen in later expanders. Those CD4+ clones that contracted were mainly in CM and EM (CD8+ ones in EMRA).

In its sample, this clonotype was seen a few times. Its antigen is currently unknown. Germline loops: CDR1 GTSNPN, CDR2 SVGIG (reference sequence). CDR3 length: 14 amino acids. Deletions cut 2 bases from V and 0 bases from J, with 8 bases between. One entry per CDR3 protein results from TCRdb running MiXCR on the 5' RACE reads. The sample yields under 700,000 distinct CDR3 sequences, roughly 20% seen once. The chain couples TRBV30 to TRBJ1-3, with D possibly TRBD1 on 6 matching bases. Input material: PBMCs or a T cell subset sorted from them (not recorded which). This clonotype originated in an adult woman who had mild COVID-19 (a few samples of this study predate the infection). Cell type and time point are not known. The CDR3 nucleotides are TGTGCCTGGAGTACAGGGAGCTCTGGAAACACCATATATTTT. Protein sequence: CAWSTGSSGNTIYF.